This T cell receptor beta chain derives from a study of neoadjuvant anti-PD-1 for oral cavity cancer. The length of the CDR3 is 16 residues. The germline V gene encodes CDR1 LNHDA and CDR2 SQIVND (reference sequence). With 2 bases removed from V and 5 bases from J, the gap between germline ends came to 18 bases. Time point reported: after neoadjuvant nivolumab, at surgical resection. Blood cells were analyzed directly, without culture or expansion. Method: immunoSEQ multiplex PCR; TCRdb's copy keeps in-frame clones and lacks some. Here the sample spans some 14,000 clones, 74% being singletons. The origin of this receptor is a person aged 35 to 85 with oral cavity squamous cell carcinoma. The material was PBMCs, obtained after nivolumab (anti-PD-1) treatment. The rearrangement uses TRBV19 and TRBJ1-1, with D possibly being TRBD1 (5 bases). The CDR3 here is CASSIRGAERTTEAFF. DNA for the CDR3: TGTGCCAGTAGTATAAGGGGTGCGGAGCGAACAACTGAAGCTTTCTTT.